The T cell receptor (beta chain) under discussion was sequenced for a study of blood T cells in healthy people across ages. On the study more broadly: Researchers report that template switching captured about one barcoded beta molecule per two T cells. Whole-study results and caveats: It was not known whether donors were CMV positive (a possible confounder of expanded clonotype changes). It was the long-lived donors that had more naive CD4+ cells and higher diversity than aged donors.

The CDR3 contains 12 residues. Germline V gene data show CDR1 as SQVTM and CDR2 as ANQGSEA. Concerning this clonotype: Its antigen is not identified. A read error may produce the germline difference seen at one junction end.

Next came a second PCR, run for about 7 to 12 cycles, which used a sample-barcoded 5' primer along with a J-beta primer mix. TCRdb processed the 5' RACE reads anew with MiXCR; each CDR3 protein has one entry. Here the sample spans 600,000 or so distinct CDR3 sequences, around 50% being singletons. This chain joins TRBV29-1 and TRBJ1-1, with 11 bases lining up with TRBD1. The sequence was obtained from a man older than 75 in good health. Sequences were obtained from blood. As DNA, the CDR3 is TGCAGCGTTGGGACAGGGGGCACTAAAGCTTTCTTT. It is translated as CSVGTGGTKAFF.